The table lists the clone carrying this T cell receptor (beta chain) with a few counts. Its antigen is unknown. The sample's treatment: roughly ten-day PBMC culture with coronavirus spike peptide pools or control peptides (ViraFEST assay). Looked up from germline, CDR1 is SGHTA and CDR2 is FQGNSA. The CDR3 loop spans 18 amino acids. V shed 2 bases, J shed 1 base, and the junction held 9 bases outside the gene matches. The Oncomine TCR Beta short-read assay was applied to DNA of cultured CD4+ T cells. TCRdb re-called the PCR reads with MiXCR, one entry per CDR3 protein. Among roughly 16,000 distinct CDR3 sequences, about two fifths were seen once, and the ten largest hold approximately 7%. The source of the sample is a study of vaccination and CD4 T cells after COVID-19.

V gene TRBV7-2 combines with J gene TRBJ2-4; 9 nucleotides match TRBD2. The sample was CD4+ T cells from blood, cultured in vitro, taken after SARS-CoV-2 vaccination. This receptor was identified in a human donor who had recovered from COVID-19. The CDR3 DNA reads TGTGCCAGCAGCTTAAGGTCCGGCGGGAGGGCCGCCAAAAACATTCAGTACTTC. Translation gives CASSLRSGGRAAKNIQYF.